Listed here are 19 T cell receptor beta chains from one sample, sequenced in a study of OX40 agonist ivuxolimab in advanced cancers. Profiled with immunoSEQ multiplex PCR; TCRdb holds only in-frame clones, not every one. Altogether around 17,000 clones are present, around 80% being singletons, with the ten largest covering 28%. The source was CD4+ or CD8+ T cells sorted from blood, collected in a trial of the OX40 agonist ivuxolimab. These receptors were taken from an adult with an advanced solid tumor such as melanoma, head and neck, liver or kidney cancer.

The chain couples TRBV27 to TRBJ2-7; TRBD2 is a possible D gene (5 bases). Looked up from germline, CDR1 is MNHEY and CDR2 is SMNVEV (reference sequence). The CDR3 runs 16 residues. V was pared by 5 bases and J by 5 bases, with 22 bases between. In DNA, the CDR3 is TGTGCCAGCAGTCCAGATGGACTGCCGATTCTTCACGAGCAGTACTTC. The encoded protein is CASSPDGLPILHEQYF.

The count of this clone is one. The J gene is TRBJ1-5, the V gene TRBV19, with D possibly TRBD1 on 5 matching bases. This CDR3 is built from 15 residues. Trimming took off 3 bases at V and 0 bases at J, with 9 bases between the two ends. Germline V gives CDR1 LNHDA, CDR2 SQIVND (reference sequence). CDR3 region: CASSIWGDSNQPQHF. The CDR3 DNA reads as TGTGCCAGTAGTATCTGGGGGGATAGCAATCAGCCCCAGCATTTT.

V and J are TRBV27 and TRBJ2-5; no definite D call. The J call may be faulty, since TRBJ2-7 better matches the DNA end. This CDR3 region has 12 residues. From germline, CDR1 is MNHEY and CDR2 SMNVEV (reference sequence). CDR3 nucleotides: TGTGCCAGCAGTCCCGGGCCCTACGAGCAGTACTTC. Translated, it gives CASSPGPYEQYF.

V gene TRBV9 combines with J gene TRBJ2-3; TRBD2 is a possible D gene (5 bases). V lost 4 bases, J lost 4 bases, and 10 bases lay in between. Germline V gives CDR1 SGDLS, CDR2 YYNGEE. The CDR3 is 13 residues long. CDR3 loop: CASSPRGADTQYF. CDR3 in DNA: TGTGCCAGCAGCCCACGGGGAGCAGATACGCAGTATTTT.

The CDR3 DNA reads TGTGCCAGCAGCACCTCACGAGGGGCAGGGGTGTATAATGAAAAACTGTTTTTT. Protein sequence: CASSTSRGAGVYNEKLFF. The chain joins TRBV9 to TRBJ1-4, with a possible D match to TRBD1 (6 bases). Trimming cost V 4 bases and J 4 bases, with 23 bases left between them. The CDR3 consists of 18 residues. In germline, CDR1 is SGDLS, CDR2 YYNGEE.

This chain's CDR3 is CASSPPGNTIYF. The DNA of the CDR3 is TGTGCCAGCAGCCCTCCTGGAAACACCATATATTTT. V is TRBV9 and J is TRBJ1-3; D remains unclear. V lost 4 bases to trimming and J lost 2 bases, with 4 bases between them. This CDR3 spans 12 amino acids. Germline V CDR1 and CDR2: SGDLS, YYNGEE.

The V call is TRBV19, the J call TRBJ2-5, with D possibly TRBD2 on 6 matching bases. CDR1 and CDR2 (germline): LNHDA, SQIVND (reference sequence). Trimming removed 2 bases from V and 5 bases from J, with 15 bases in between. The CDR3 sequence is 15 residues long. DNA of the CDR3: TGTGCCAGTAGTATAATTCCCGGGGCGGGGGAGACCCAGTACTTC. Its translation: CASSIIPGAGETQYF.

The chain carries TRBV2 and TRBJ2-2, with 10 bases that match TRBD2. V dropped 1 base and J dropped 4; count of bases not matched to a gene: 6. The CDR3 totals 17 residues. Per the germline V gene, CDR1 is SNHLY and CDR2 is FYNNEI. In DNA form, the CDR3 reads TGTGCCAGCAGTGAAGGGGGGCTAGCGGGAGTCACCGGGGAGCTGTTTTTT. Translating it yields CASSEGGLAGVTGELFF.

This clone was counted once. This rearrangement joins TRBV13 to TRBJ2-1, with TRBD2 matching 10 bases. The V segment lost 1 base and the J segment 8 bases; nucleotides outside the gene matches: 20. CDR3 size: 20 residues. Germline V gene lookup returns CDR1 PRHDT and CDR2 FYEKMQ (reference sequence). The DNA for the CDR3 is TGTGCCAGCAGCTTAGAGGGGGACAGTATAGCGGGAGGTGGAGGACATGAGCAGTTCTTC. Its translation is CASSLEGDSIAGGGGHEQFF.

The chain couples TRBV9 to TRBJ2-1, with D perhaps assigned TRBD1 or TRBD2 (5 bases each). The V gene's germline CDR1 is SGDLS and CDR2 YYNGEE. Trimming stripped 0 bases from V and 0 bases from J, with 13 bases between. CDR3 length equals 17 residues. CDR3 region: CASSVDGTGLSYNEQFF. The CDR3 DNA follows: TGTGCCAGCAGCGTAGATGGGACGGGCCTCTCCTACAATGAGCAGTTCTTC.

This sequence joins TRBV5-1 and TRBJ2-7, with a tentative D call TRBD2 (5 bases). The CDR3 length is 13 residues. Germline values: CDR1 SGHRS, CDR2 YFSETQ. V was shortened by 0 bases and J by 4 bases, with 8 bases between the two germline ends. CDR3 nucleotide sequence: TGCGCCAGCAGCTTGGCGGGGAAGTACGAGCAGTACTTC. The encoded protein is CASSLAGKYEQYF.

This rearrangement joins TRBV27 to TRBJ1-3, with a tentative D call TRBD1 (5 bases). The germline CDR1 and CDR2 sequences are MNHEY and SMNVEV (reference sequence). The CDR3 length is 16 residues. The germline V and J ends were trimmed by 0 bases and 10 bases, with 19 bases remaining between them. The CDR3 sequence: CASSLSLGHSQRTIYF. The CDR3, as DNA: TGTGCCAGCAGTTTATCCCTAGGACACTCCCAAAGAACCATATATTTT.

The rearrangement joins TRBV2 to TRBJ2-7; TRBD2 matches 9 bases. The germline CDR1 and CDR2 sequences are SNHLY and FYNNEI. The V and J ends lost 2 bases and 4 bases, in that order; junction bases with no gene match: 6. This CDR3 has 15 amino acids. CDR3 amino acids: CASSETRLADYEQYF. CDR3 sequence (DNA): TGTGCCAGCAGTGAAACGCGACTAGCGGATTACGAGCAGTACTTC.

The chain carries TRBV2 and TRBJ2-5; D tentatively fits TRBD1 or TRBD2 (6 bases each). This CDR3 region has 20 residues. In germline, CDR1 is SNHLY, CDR2 FYNNEI. Trimming cost V 0 bases and J 3 bases, with 26 bases left between them. This CDR3 reads CASSEAPFPFRGRREETQYF. As DNA, the CDR3 is TGTGCCAGCAGTGAAGCGCCGTTCCCGTTTCGGGGGCGTCGGGAAGAGACCCAGTACTTC.

The CDR3 bases are TGTGCCAGCAGCCAAGATCGGGGCGCCGGAGAGACCCAGTACTTC. Encoded protein: CASSQDRGAGETQYF. The V gene is TRBV14, the J gene TRBJ2-5; D is tentatively TRBD1 or TRBD2 (5 bases each). This CDR3 comprises 15 residues. V lost 0 bases, J lost 4 bases, and 12 bases lay in between. Germline values: CDR1 SGHDN, CDR2 FVKESK.

The rearrangement links TRBV21-1 to TRBJ1-2; the table calls TRBD1, which could not be checked here. TRBV21-1 is reported as a pseudogene. The CDR3 is 15 residues long. The CDR3 coding sequence is TGTGCCAGCAGCAAAGCGCAGGGGAAGAGCTATGGCTACACCTTC. Amino acid sequence: CASSKAQGKSYGYTF.

Notes on this clone: The junction differs from germline at one of its ends, possibly a read error. V is TRBV2 and J is TRBJ2-1; 8 nucleotides agree with TRBD1. This CDR3 is 13 amino acids long. The germline V gene encodes CDR1 SNHLY and CDR2 FYNNEI. CDR3 loop: CASGTGYHNGQFF. In DNA form, the CDR3 reads TGTGCCAGCGGGACAGGCTATCACAATGGGCAGTTCTTC.

V is TRBV2 and J is TRBJ1-5; no clear D. Trimming took 5 bases from V and 4 from J, leaving 3 bases between them. This CDR3 is 11 amino acids long. Looked up from germline, CDR1 is SNHLY and CDR2 is FYNNEI. The DNA of the CDR3 is TGTGCCAGCAGTTTGAATCAGCCCCAGCATTTT. It encodes CASSLNQPQHF.

Only a few counts were recorded for this clone. The chain combines TRBV7-6 with TRBJ2-1; no definite D call. Germline V lookup: CDR1 SGHVS, CDR2 FNYEAQ. V lost 1 base to trimming and J lost 0 bases, with 7 bases between them. The CDR3 extends over 15 amino acids. The CDR3 reads CASSLEDGSYNEQFF. CDR3 coding DNA: TGTGCCAGCAGCTTAGAGGACGGCTCCTACAATGAGCAGTTCTTC.